Listed below are T cell receptor beta chains from one sample, sequenced in a study of blood T cell repertoires in COVID-19. Some clones are missing from TCRdb's copy, which holds only in-frame ones; the method was immunoSEQ multiplex PCR. This table has some 350,000 clones, around 87% appearing once. Sequenced: peripheral blood. These receptor sequences come from a human donor in a cohort sampled during active COVID-19. Both conserved end residues are part of each CDR3. Fields, in order: J gene, clone size, V gene, D gene, CDR3 DNA, CDR3 protein. The D gene is left open where the match is weak. Clone size is shown for a subset of rows, as once, few, many or a class of expanded clone.

J gene: TRBJ1-3; clone size: NA; V gene: TRBV7-2; D gene: NA; CDR3 DNA: TGTGCCAGCAGCTCGACAGGCCCCTCTGCCGGAAACACCATATATTTT; CDR3 protein: CASSSTGPSAGNTIYF
J gene: TRBJ2-1; clone size: NA; V gene: TRBV2; D gene: TRBD2; CDR3 DNA: TGTGCCAGCGCCGGACTAGCGGGAGGGCCTGACAATGAGCAGTTCTTC; CDR3 protein: CASAGLAGGPDNEQFF
J gene: TRBJ1-3; clone size: NA; V gene: TRBV11-3; D gene: NA; CDR3 DNA: TGTGCCAGCAGCGGCGGGTCTGGAAACACCATATATTTT; CDR3 protein: CASSGGSGNTIYF
J gene: TRBJ2-2; clone size: NA; V gene: TRBV3-1/TRBV3-2; D gene: NA; CDR3 DNA: TGTGCCAGCAGGTTGGGCCCCGGGGAGCTGTTTTTT; CDR3 protein: CASRLGPGELFF
J gene: TRBJ1-5; clone size: once; V gene: TRBV6-4; D gene: NA; CDR3 DNA: TGTGCCAGCAGTTGCAACAGGGTTGGCAATCAGCCCCAGCATTTT; CDR3 protein: CASSCNRVGNQPQHF
J gene: TRBJ2-7; clone size: NA; V gene: TRBV29-1; D gene: TRBD1; CDR3 DNA: TGCAGCGTTCAAGAGGTAGGGGGCGGTCAGTACTTC; CDR3 protein: CSVQEVGGGQYF
J gene: TRBJ2-3; clone size: NA; V gene: TRBV5-1; D gene: NA; CDR3 DNA: TGCGCCAGCAGCTTGGGACTAGGACCAGATACGCAGTATTTT; CDR3 protein: CASSLGLGPDTQYF
J gene: TRBJ1-5; clone size: NA; V gene: TRBV12-3/TRBV12-4; D gene: NA; CDR3 DNA: TGTGCCAGCAGTTTTGCGGAATTTCAGCCCCAGCATTTT; CDR3 protein: CASSFAEFQPQHF
J gene: TRBJ1-6; clone size: once; V gene: TRBV2; D gene: NA; CDR3 DNA: TGTGCCAGCAGTGGAATTAGGGGCGGTTCACCCCTCCACTTT; CDR3 protein: CASSGIRGGSPLHF
J gene: TRBJ2-4; clone size: NA; V gene: TRBV4-1; D gene: NA; CDR3 DNA: TGCGCCAGCAGCCAAGATCCACATCAGAGAGGGCGGCAAAACATTCAGTACTTC; CDR3 protein: CASSQDPHQRGRQNIQYF
J gene: TRBJ1-3; clone size: few; V gene: TRBV15; D gene: NA; CDR3 DNA: TGTGCCACCAGCAGGGGAGGAGGCTCTGGAAACACCATATATTTT; CDR3 protein: CATSRGGGSGNTIYF
J gene: TRBJ1-1; clone size: NA; V gene: TRBV27; D gene: TRBD1; CDR3 DNA: TGTGCCAGCAGTTTACGCGGACAGGGGATGAACACTGAAGCTTTCTTT; CDR3 protein: CASSLRGQGMNTEAFF
J gene: TRBJ1-1; clone size: NA; V gene: TRBV20-1; D gene: NA; CDR3 DNA: TGCAGTGCTAGAAGGACAGTTGAAGCTTTCTTT; CDR3 protein: CSARRTVEAFF
J gene: TRBJ2-2; clone size: NA; V gene: TRBV19; D gene: TRBD1; CDR3 DNA: TGTGCCAGTAGTTTGTTGTGGACAGGAGACCGGACCGGGGAGCTGTTTTTT; CDR3 protein: CASSLLWTGDRTGELFF
J gene: TRBJ2-5; clone size: NA; V gene: TRBV5-1; D gene: NA; CDR3 DNA: TGCGCCAGCAGCCCAACAGCGGGTAGGGAGACCCAGTACTTC; CDR3 protein: CASSPTAGRETQYF
J gene: TRBJ1-2; clone size: NA; V gene: TRBV5-4; D gene: TRBD1; CDR3 DNA: TGTGCCAGCGCGCCCCAGGGGGCGGACTATGGCTACACCTTC; CDR3 protein: CASAPQGADYGYTF
J gene: TRBJ2-5; clone size: NA; V gene: TRBV5-1; D gene: TRBD2; CDR3 DNA: TGCGCCAGCAGCCCTCGACTAGCGGGGCCGGAAGAGACCCAGTACTTC; CDR3 protein: CASSPRLAGPEETQYF
J gene: TRBJ1-1; clone size: NA; V gene: TRBV5-1; D gene: NA; CDR3 DNA: TGCGCCAGCAGCTTAGGACAAACGATGAACACTGAAGCTTTCTTT; CDR3 protein: CASSLGQTMNTEAFF
J gene: TRBJ1-4; clone size: NA; V gene: TRBV4-1; D gene: NA; CDR3 DNA: TGCGCCAGCAGCCCGAACAGGGAAAGAGGAGAAAAACTGTTTTTT; CDR3 protein: CASSPNRERGEKLFF
J gene: TRBJ1-5; clone size: NA; V gene: TRBV28; D gene: TRBD1; CDR3 DNA: TGTGCCAGCAGACAAACAGGGGAAGGTTTTAATCAGCCCCAGCATTTT; CDR3 protein: CASRQTGEGFNQPQHF
J gene: TRBJ2-2; clone size: NA; V gene: TRBV11-2; D gene: TRBD1; CDR3 DNA: TGTGCCAGCAGCCGGGACAGGGGGCGCCCCAACACCGGGGAGCTGTTTTTT; CDR3 protein: CASSRDRGRPNTGELFF
J gene: TRBJ1-6; clone size: NA; V gene: TRBV19; D gene: TRBD1; CDR3 DNA: TGTGCCAGTAGTTCGACAGGGGGAAATTCACCCCTCCACTTT; CDR3 protein: CASSSTGGNSPLHF
J gene: TRBJ1-6; clone size: few; V gene: TRBV9; D gene: NA; CDR3 DNA: TGTGCCAGCAGCGCCGCTATAGGACTTCGACAGGCTGATAATAATTCACCCCTCCACTTT; CDR3 protein: CASSAAIGLRQADNNSPLHF
J gene: TRBJ1-1; clone size: NA; V gene: TRBV5-6; D gene: NA; CDR3 DNA: TGTGCCAGCAGCTTGGCGGGGTCGGGAGGGGTGTTGACTGAAGCTTTCTTT; CDR3 protein: CASSLAGSGGVLTEAFF
J gene: TRBJ1-1; clone size: NA; V gene: TRBV6-5; D gene: NA; CDR3 DNA: TGTGCCAGCAGTCCGGGACAAGACCCGAAGGCTGAAGCTTTCTTT; CDR3 protein: CASSPGQDPKAEAFF
J gene: TRBJ2-7; clone size: NA; V gene: TRBV28; D gene: TRBD2; CDR3 DNA: TGTGCCAGCAGTCCGACTAGCGGGATGTCTACTTACGAGCAGTACTTC; CDR3 protein: CASSPTSGMSTYEQYF
J gene: TRBJ1-1; clone size: NA; V gene: TRBV28; D gene: NA; CDR3 DNA: TGTGCCAGCGGGTCCGGGAGCCCCACTGAAGCTTTCTTT; CDR3 protein: CASGSGSPTEAFF
J gene: TRBJ2-1; clone size: NA; V gene: TRBV5-6; D gene: NA; CDR3 DNA: TGTGCCAGCAGCTTGCTCCGGGATTACAATGAGCAGTTCTTC; CDR3 protein: CASSLLRDYNEQFF
J gene: TRBJ1-6; clone size: few; V gene: TRBV18; D gene: TRBD1; CDR3 DNA: TGTGCCAGCTCACCACCGGGACAGGGGGCGCGGTGGAATTCACCCCTCCACTTT; CDR3 protein: CASSPPGQGARWNSPLHF
J gene: TRBJ2-1; clone size: NA; V gene: TRBV7-9; D gene: TRBD1; CDR3 DNA: TGTGCCAGCAAAAAACAGGGGGCCGATGAGCAGTTCTTC; CDR3 protein: CASKKQGADEQFF
J gene: TRBJ1-5; clone size: once; V gene: TRBV6-5; D gene: TRBD1; CDR3 DNA: TGTGCCAGCAGTCACGGACAGGACAATCAGCCCCAGCATTTT; CDR3 protein: CASSHGQDNQPQHF